A selection of T cell receptor beta chains follows, all from one sample in a study of blood T cell repertoires in COVID-19. The table came from immunoSEQ multiplex PCR; TCRdb's copy has only in-frame clones and leaves some out. The sample carries fewer than 350,000 clones, approximately 81% recorded once. What was sequenced was PBMCs or T cells enriched from blood (not recorded which). These receptors came from a woman in her forties or fifties who had recovered from COVID-19. Each CDR3 is given with its conserved first and last residue. The order of the fields is V gene, J gene, clone size, D gene, CDR3 DNA, CDR3 protein. D genes are given only for firm matches. The size entry is marked missing in some rows and otherwise reads once, few, many or a size class.

>TRBV5-1|TRBJ2-3|-|-
TGCGCCAGCAGCTTGGGCGGGAGCACAGATACGCAGTATTTT
CASSLGGSTDTQYF
>TRBV7-6|TRBJ2-2|once|-
TGTGCCAGCAGCCCCTCGGGGACTCCCCTGTCCGGGGAGCTGTTTTTT
CASSPSGTPLSGELFF
>TRBV3-1/TRBV3-2|TRBJ1-2|-|TRBD1
TGTGCCAGCAGCCTAGGGACAGGCAACTATGGCTACACCTTC
CASSLGTGNYGYTF
>TRBV11-3|TRBJ2-2|-|-
TGTGCCAGCAGCCGAGTGACCGGGACTGATACCGGGGAGCTGTTTTTT
CASSRVTGTDTGELFF
>TRBV6-5|TRBJ1-1|-|-
TGTGCCAGCAGTTATAGGGCTCCCCGGGGCACTGAAGCTTTCTTT
CASSYRAPRGTEAFF
>TRBV6-2/TRBV6-3|TRBJ2-7|few|TRBD1
TGTGCCAGCAGCAAATTGGGGGACAGCTACGAGCAGTACTTC
CASSKLGDSYEQYF
>TRBV3-1/TRBV3-2|TRBJ1-4|-|-
TGTGCCAGCAGCCAAGTGAGTGGTAGGAGGACAGCGGAAAAACTGTTTTTT
CASSQVSGRRTAEKLFF
>TRBV6-2/TRBV6-3|TRBJ2-1|few|-
TGTGCCAGCAGTGAGCCCTCCCAAGTCCCCTACAATGAGCAGTTCTTC
CASSEPSQVPYNEQFF
>TRBV7-2|TRBJ1-1|-|-
TGTGCCAGCAGCTCTGAAACGGGACTCCAGAACACTGAAGCTTTCTTT
CASSSETGLQNTEAFF
>TRBV28|TRBJ1-5|-|TRBD1
TGTGCCAGCAGGACGACAGGGCGTAATCAGCCCCAGCATTTT
CASRTTGRNQPQHF
>TRBV10-2|TRBJ2-2|-|TRBD1
TGCGCCAGCAGTGAGGCGCAGGGGGTAACCGGGGAGCTGTTTTTT
CASSEAQGVTGELFF
>TRBV7-9|TRBJ2-1|-|-
TGTGCCAGCAGCCTATTAAACGGACTATCAGGCTCCTACAATGAGCAGTTCTTC
CASSLLNGLSGSYNEQFF
>TRBV30|TRBJ1-6|-|-
TGTGCCTGGAGCATAGTCACGGAGAAATCACCCCTCCACTTT
CAWSIVTEKSPLHF
>TRBV23-1|TRBJ1-1|once|-
TGCGCCAGCAGTCAATCGGCCCGGGGTGAGACTGAAGCTTTCTTT
CASSQSARGETEAFF
>TRBV29-1|TRBJ2-5|-|TRBD1
TGCAGCGTTGACCCCGGACAGGGACTGCTCGAGACCCAGTACTTC
CSVDPGQGLLETQYF
>TRBV19|TRBJ2-4|-|TRBD1
TGTGCCAGTACACCAGTGGGACAGGGCGTGGACATTCAGTACTTC
CASTPVGQGVDIQYF
>TRBV9|TRBJ1-6|-|-
TGTGCCAGCAGCGTAGACGACGGGTGGAATTCACCCCTCCACTTT
CASSVDDGWNSPLHF
>TRBV19|TRBJ2-1|-|TRBD2
TGTGCCAGTAGACTAGCGGGGAATGAGCAGTTCTTC
CASRLAGNEQFF
>TRBV5-1|TRBJ1-6|-|-
TGCGCCAGCAGCTGGACAGCTAGAAATAATTCACCCCTCCACTTT
CASSWTARNNSPLHF
>TRBV7-9|TRBJ2-1|-|TRBD2
TGTGCCAGCAGCAATCTAGCGGGGGAATCCTACAATGAGCAGTTCTTC
CASSNLAGESYNEQFF
>TRBV30|TRBJ1-1|once|-
TGTGCCTGGAGTGGAAACGGGTATGAAGCTTTCTTT
CAWSGNGYEAFF
>TRBV30|TRBJ2-7|-|TRBD2
TGTGCCTGTACCGGGACTAGCGAGTACGAGCAGTACTTC
CACTGTSEYEQYF
>TRBV25-1|TRBJ2-2|few|TRBD2
TGTGCCAGCAGTCCGGGGGTAGCGGGAGGGCCCACCGGGGAGCTGTTTTTT
CASSPGVAGGPTGELFF
>TRBV11-2|TRBJ2-3|-|TRBD2
TGTGCCAGCAGCTCCTATTCCGGGCGGGAGGAAGGTACGCAGTATTTT
CASSSYSGREEGTQYF
>TRBV6-5|TRBJ2-1|-|TRBD2
TGTGCCAGCGTGACTAGCGGCATCTACAATGAGCAGTTCTTC
CASVTSGIYNEQFF
>TRBV18|TRBJ2-2|-|-
TGTGCCAGCTCAACGAGGGGGATACCGAACACCGGGGAGCTGTTTTTT
CASSTRGIPNTGELFF
>TRBV5-4|TRBJ2-7|-|TRBD1
TGTGCCAGCAGCTTGGCAGGACAGGGGGCTCACGAGCAGTACTTC
CASSLAGQGAHEQYF
>TRBV18|TRBJ2-1|-|-
TGTGCCAGCTCACCACGTGACACAATGGGAGGTGAGCAGTTCTTC
CASSPRDTMGGEQFF
>TRBV7-2|TRBJ2-3|-|TRBD2
TGTGCCAGCAGCCAGCCCACTAGCGGGAGTCGAGATACGCAGTATTTT
CASSQPTSGSRDTQYF
>TRBV2|TRBJ1-1|-|-
TGTGCCAGCAAGGGAGTAGGGATGAACACTGAAGCTTTCTTT
CASKGVGMNTEAFF
>TRBV7-9|TRBJ2-6|once|TRBD1
TGTGCCAGCAGGGGGACAGGGATAGCCCCCCAGACCGGGGCCAACGTCCTGACTTTC
CASRGTGIAPQTGANVLTF
>TRBV19|TRBJ2-7|-|-
TGTGCCAGTAGTATGGCAGAAGTCTACGAGCAGTACTTC
CASSMAEVYEQYF
>TRBV3-1/TRBV3-2|TRBJ2-1|-|-
TGTGCCAGCAGCCAAAAAGGGGGGGCAGGGGAGCAGTTCTTC
CASSQKGGAGEQFF
>TRBV2|TRBJ2-5|-|TRBD2
TGTGCCAGCAGGGGCGGGAGTCAAGAGACCCAGTACTTC
CASRGGSQETQYF
>TRBV11-2|TRBJ1-4|-|-
TGTGCCAGCAGCTTAGTACCCTCACAGGGACGAAAACTGTTTTTT
CASSLVPSQGRKLFF
>TRBV7-9|TRBJ2-7|-|TRBD1
TGTGCCAGCAGCTTAGGCGACAGGGGCCACGAGCAGTACTTC
CASSLGDRGHEQYF
>TRBV6-5|TRBJ1-2|-|TRBD1
TGTGCCAGCAGGCCGGGACAGTCTCTAGGCTACACCTTC
CASRPGQSLGYTF
>TRBV20-1|TRBJ1-4|-|TRBD1
TGCAGTGCGGCACAGGGGGCCGTAATGTTTTTT
CSAAQGAVMFF
>TRBV16|TRBJ2-2|few|-
TGTGCCAGCAGCCAAAAAATAACTCCGGGGGAGCTGTTTTTT
CASSQKITPGELFF
>TRBV4-2|TRBJ2-5|-|-
TGTGCCAGCAGCCACCTCGACGACAGCCAAGAGACCCAGTACTTC
CASSHLDDSQETQYF
>TRBV19|TRBJ1-2|-|-
TGTGCCAGTAGTATAGATTTGACAGTCTATGGCTACACCTTC
CASSIDLTVYGYTF
>TRBV28|TRBJ1-5|-|-
TGTGCCAGCCGGGCAGGGCTCAATCAGCCCCAGCATTTT
CASRAGLNQPQHF
>TRBV6-5|TRBJ1-1|-|TRBD1
TGTGCCAGCAGTTACTCTCGGACAGGAACTTATGAAGCTTTCTTT
CASSYSRTGTYEAFF
>TRBV5-1|TRBJ2-3|-|TRBD2
TGCGCCAGCAGCTTGGGCAGGACTAGCGGGGCTAGCACAGATACGCAGTATTTT
CASSLGRTSGASTDTQYF
>TRBV7-9|TRBJ1-2|-|-
TGTGCCAGCGTCTCGGGTTATGGCTACACCTTC
CASVSGYGYTF
>TRBV2|TRBJ1-5|-|TRBD1
TGTGCCAGCAGTGAATCGGGACAGGGGTCTCAGCATTTT
CASSESGQGSQHF
>TRBV7-6|TRBJ2-3|-|TRBD2
TGTGCCAGCAGCTCCGGGACTAGCGGGATTGTAGATACGCAGTATTTT
CASSSGTSGIVDTQYF